The rows below give T cell receptor beta chains drawn from one sample of a study of blood T cell dynamics during melanoma immunotherapy. TCRdb's table, derived via immunoSEQ multiplex PCR, lists solely in-frame clones and lacks some. The table has some 9,800 clones, 70% to 90% seen once. This specimen was blood, taken from a patient treated with checkpoint blockade. Source of these receptors: a human donor with melanoma. Each CDR3 is given with its conserved first and last residue. A D gene is named only where the DNA matches it firmly. Size tells how often a clone was seen (once, few, many) or the class of an expanded clone, and some rows leave it out.

clone_size	v_call	d_call	j_call	cdr3_aa	cdr3_nt
.	TRBV27	.	TRBJ1-2	CASSINLSSGGYTF	TGTGCCAGCAGTATCAACCTAAGCTCCGGTGGCTACACCTTC
.	TRBV13	.	TRBJ2-2	CASSLLGRFTGGELFF	TGTGCCAGCAGCTTACTCGGGCGGTTTACCGGCGGGGAGCTGTTTTTT
.	TRBV4-2	.	TRBJ2-7	CASSQDDSGGSYEQYF	TGTGCCAGCAGCCAAGACGATTCTGGAGGCTCCTACGAGCAGTACTTC
.	TRBV5-4	.	TRBJ2-7	CASSLAGSYEQYF	TGTGCCAGCAGCTTGGCCGGCTCCTACGAGCAGTACTTC
.	TRBV28	TRBD2	TRBJ2-7	CASRVTSRAEEQYF	TGTGCCAGCAGGGTGACTAGCCGGGCGGAGGAGCAGTACTTC
.	TRBV29-1	TRBD1	TRBJ1-1	CSVATGEYTEAFF	TGCAGCGTTGCGACAGGGGAGTACACTGAAGCTTTCTTT
few	TRBV4-2	.	TRBJ2-7	CASSQDPAGTYEQYF	TGTGCCAGCAGCCAAGACCCTGCGGGGACCTACGAGCAGTACTTC
.	TRBV19	TRBD1	TRBJ2-3	CASSPRSSGTGRTDTQYF	TGTGCCAGTAGTCCCCGAAGTTCCGGGACAGGGAGGACAGATACGCAGTATTTT
few	TRBV27	TRBD1	TRBJ1-5	CASRTGVSNQPQHF	TGTGCCAGCAGGACAGGGGTCAGCAATCAGCCCCAGCATTTT
.	TRBV6-5	TRBD1	TRBJ1-1	CASRGQGFETEAFF	TGTGCCAGCAGGGGACAGGGGTTTGAGACTGAAGCTTTCTTT
.	TRBV13	.	TRBJ2-7	CASSLSGVTYEQYF	TGTGCCAGCAGCTTATCAGGGGTTACCTACGAGCAGTACTTC
once	TRBV10-3	.	TRBJ1-1	CAISESKGSLTEAFF	TGTGCCATCAGTGAGTCGAAGGGCAGCTTAACTGAAGCTTTCTTT
.	TRBV7-9	.	TRBJ1-2	CASSSGTSDGYTF	TGTGCCAGCAGCTCCGGGACATCGGATGGCTACACCTTC
.	TRBV7-8	TRBD2	TRBJ2-2	CASSLRGGGTVGTGELFF	TGTGCCAGCAGCTTAAGGGGCGGGGGTACCGTGGGCACCGGGGAGCTGTTTTTT
once	TRBV6-1	.	TRBJ2-7	CASKARIYEQYF	TGTGCCAGCAAGGCCCGAATCTACGAGCAGTACTTC
.	TRBV27	.	TRBJ1-1	CASSLNRNTEAFF	TGTGCCAGCAGTTTAAATAGGAATACTGAAGCTTTCTTT
.	TRBV6-5	TRBD1	TRBJ2-2	CASSPGTGNTGELFF	TGTGCCAGCAGTCCCGGGACAGGGAACACCGGGGAGCTGTTTTTT
.	TRBV2	.	TRBJ2-3	CASSGLSVSTDTQYF	TGTGCCAGCAGTGGCTTGAGTGTAAGCACAGATACGCAGTATTTT
.	TRBV9	.	TRBJ1-1	CASSVDREGMNTEAFF	TGTGCCAGCAGCGTAGATCGAGAGGGCATGAACACTGAAGCTTTCTTT
.	TRBV6-1	.	TRBJ2-3	CASEDPSDTDTQYF	TGTGCCAGCGAAGACCCTAGCGACACAGATACGCAGTATTTT
.	TRBV27	TRBD1	TRBJ1-1	CASTESYRGRSEAFF	TGTGCCAGCACCGAAAGCTACAGGGGTAGATCTGAAGCTTTCTTT
.	TRBV7-7	TRBD2	TRBJ2-7	CASSPGLAGGRDEQYF	TGTGCTAGCAGCCCTGGGCTAGCGGGCGGCAGGGACGAGCAGTACTTC
.	TRBV5-6	.	TRBJ1-5	CASSLGSQAWGQPQHF	TGTGCCAGCAGCTTGGGTTCCCAGGCATGGGGTCAGCCCCAGCATTTT
.	TRBV19	.	TRBJ1-5	CASSKIAGRGPYQPQHF	TGTGCCAGTAGTAAGATTGCGGGCAGGGGCCCCTATCAGCCCCAGCATTTT
.	TRBV9	.	TRBJ2-7	CASSPGLSSSYEQYF	TGTGCCAGCAGCCCAGGTCTCTCTAGCTCCTACGAGCAGTACTTC
.	TRBV12-5	TRBD2	TRBJ2-2	CASGLDPTSGRAWTGELFF	TGTGCTAGTGGTTTGGATCCGACTAGCGGGAGGGCCTGGACCGGGGAGCTGTTTTTT
.	TRBV28	TRBD1	TRBJ2-7	CASRPDRDHSYEQYF	TGTGCCAGCAGACCGGACAGGGACCACTCCTACGAGCAGTACTTC
.	TRBV30	.	TRBJ1-1	CAWSGRRGDTEAFF	TGTGCCTGGAGTGGCCGGAGGGGGGACACTGAAGCTTTCTTT
.	TRBV6-5	TRBD1	TRBJ1-2	CASSSSTGGKSGYTF	TGTGCCAGCAGTTCCTCGACAGGGGGAAAGAGTGGCTACACCTTC
.	TRBV6-4	.	TRBJ1-2	CASSPGSFQEPYGYTF	TGTGCCAGCAGTCCCGGGAGTTTCCAAGAACCCTATGGCTACACCTTC
.	TRBV9	.	TRBJ2-2	CASSVSLTTAGELFF	TGTGCCAGCAGCGTAAGTCTGACCACCGCCGGGGAGCTGTTTTTT
.	TRBV10-3	.	TRBJ1-1	CAISDYAGAREEAFF	TGTGCCATCAGTGATTACGCAGGGGCGCGAGAGGAAGCTTTCTTT
.	TRBV11-1	TRBD2	TRBJ2-5	CASSFRSGGVETQYF	TGTGCCAGCAGCTTTAGGAGCGGGGGGGTGGAGACCCAGTACTTC
.	TRBV5-1	TRBD1	TRBJ1-2	CASSEGQGASGYTF	TGCGCCAGCAGCGAGGGACAGGGGGCGTCTGGCTACACCTTC
medium-sized	TRBV18	.	TRBJ1-4	CASSPGATNEKLFF	TGTGCCAGCTCACCGGGGGCAACTAATGAAAAACTGTTTTTT
.	TRBV2	.	TRBJ1-5	CASRADGNQPQHF	TGTGCCAGCAGAGCTGACGGGAATCAGCCCCAGCATTTT
.	TRBV28	.	TRBJ2-1	CASRPDGSYNEQFF	TGTGCCAGCAGACCCGACGGATCCTACAATGAGCAGTTCTTC
.	TRBV27	.	TRBJ2-5	CASSLSRGRETQYF	TGTGCCAGCAGTTTATCGAGAGGGAGGGAGACCCAGTACTTC
.	TRBV7-9	TRBD1	TRBJ2-7	CASSLDRAMDEQYF	TGTGCCAGCAGCTTGGACAGGGCGATGGACGAGCAGTACTTC
.	TRBV29-1	.	TRBJ2-3	CSVDISTDTQYF	TGCAGCGTTGACATTAGCACAGATACGCAGTATTTT
.	TRBV7-2	TRBD1	TRBJ1-2	CASSLVGTGGTKIYGYTF	TGTGCCAGCAGCTTAGTCGGGACAGGGGGCACTAAAATCTATGGCTACACCTTC
.	TRBV9	.	TRBJ1-2	CASSPDSSLYGYTF	TGTGCCAGCAGCCCCGACAGTTCCCTATATGGCTACACCTTC
.	TRBV11-2	TRBD1	TRBJ2-7	CASSLGRGQGFGEQYF	TGTGCCAGCAGCTTAGGACGGGGACAGGGTTTCGGCGAGCAGTACTTC
.	TRBV18	.	TRBJ1-5	CASSPVGRGNQPQHF	TGTGCCAGCTCACCAGTTGGCAGGGGCAATCAGCCCCAGCATTTT
.	TRBV5-4	.	TRBJ1-2	CASSLVGTNYGYTF	TGTGCCAGCAGCTTGGTGGGGACGAACTATGGCTACACCTTC
few	TRBV18	TRBD1	TRBJ2-1	CASSLPSWAGGNEQFF	TGTGCCAGCTCACTACCTTCTTGGGCAGGGGGCAATGAGCAGTTCTTC
.	TRBV19	.	TRBJ2-7	CASSFGTKSYEQYF	TGTGCCAGTAGTTTCGGGACGAAATCCTACGAGCAGTACTTC
.	TRBV6-5	.	TRBJ2-1	CASRWTESSYNEQFF	TGTGCCAGCAGATGGACGGAGAGCTCCTACAATGAGCAGTTCTTC
.	TRBV7-6	.	TRBJ2-7	CASSPTGTYSYEQYF	TGTGCCAGCAGCCCAACCGGGACTTACTCCTACGAGCAGTACTTC
.	TRBV2	TRBD1	TRBJ2-2	CASIKDQGANTGELFF	TGTGCCAGCATTAAGGATCAGGGGGCGAACACCGGGGAGCTGTTTTTT
.	TRBV5-5	.	TRBJ2-3	CASSLTGATDTQYF	TGTGCCAGCAGCTTGACAGGCGCCACAGATACGCAGTATTTT